This TCR beta chain emerged from a study of OX40 agonist ivuxolimab in advanced cancers. This clone appeared a few times. This table comes from immunoSEQ multiplex PCR, and its TCRdb copy is limited to in-frame clones, with some not included. The sample has 55,000 to 70,000 clones, approximately 83% seen once. This CDR3 region has 16 residues. V trimming: 5 bases; J trimming: 1 base; junction bases outside the gene matches: 7. The V gene's germline CDR1 is MNHNY and CDR2 SVGAGI (reference sequence). This receptor was identified in an adult with an advanced solid tumor such as melanoma, head and neck, liver or kidney cancer. The chain has TRBV6-6 and TRBJ2-5; 10 nucleotides match TRBD1. The material sequenced was CD4+ or CD8+ T cells sorted from blood, taken in a trial of the OX40 agonist ivuxolimab. CDR3 in DNA: TGTGCCAGCAGTACGGGACAGGGGATCAGCCAAGAGACCCAGTACTTC. It yields the protein CASSTGQGISQETQYF.